Each of the 29 T cell receptor beta chains below was sequenced from the same sample in a study of regulatory T cells in long-lasting Graves disease. Through Arm-PCR of CDR3 regions and iRepertoire HTBI primers, TCR beta libraries were built. TCRdb passed the multiplex PCR reads through MiXCR, listing each CDR3 protein once. In the table there are 400,000 to 650,000 distinct CDR3 sequences, around 15% of which are singletons. Time point denoted: newly diagnosed GD, antithyroid drugs for less than 3 months. The authors made the TCR library using RNA they extracted from PBMCs. These data were likewise used in another study, on T cells in Graves' hyperthyroidism and ophthalmopathy.

Sequenced here: peripheral blood mononuclear cells (PBMCs), sampled at new diagnosis, from a patient treated with antithyroid drugs. The source of these receptors is a woman between 40 and 65 years old with Graves disease.

There are a few counts of this clonotype. The chain links TRBV18 to TRBJ1-2, with D unresolved. Germline values: CDR1 KGHSH, CDR2 LQKENI. V lost 2 bases and J lost 2, with 9 bases in between. CDR3 length: 14 amino acids. CDR3 sequence reads: CASSPTEANYGYTF. CDR3 coding DNA: TGTGCCAGCTCACCAACGGAGGCAAACTATGGCTACACCTTC.

This clonotype was recorded many times. The rearrangement links TRBV24-1 to TRBJ2-3, with TRBD1 matching 7 bases. CDR3 length equals 14 residues. CDR1 is KGHDR and CDR2 is SFDVKD in the germline V gene. Unmatched junction bases numbered 4, after V lost 4 bases and J lost 4 bases. DNA of the CDR3: TGTGCCACCAGTGAGACAGGGCTTTCAGATACGCAGTATTTT. Amino acid sequence: CATSETGLSDTQYF.

J is TRBJ2-7 and V is TRBV19; D is unclear. Germline CDR1 LNHDA, CDR2 SQIVND (reference sequence). V shed 4 bases and J shed 4 bases, with 5 bases lying between them. CDR3 length: 11 amino acids. This CDR3 reads CASSNRYEQYF. DNA for the CDR3: TGTGCCAGTAGTAACCGTTACGAGCAGTACTTC.

This clonotype was counted ten times or more. The rearrangement links TRBV6-5 to TRBJ1-2, with 7 positions matching TRBD1. From germline, CDR1 is MNHEY and CDR2 SVGAGI. V lost 4 bases, J lost 4 bases, and 15 bases stayed unmatched. The CDR3 contains 17 residues. The DNA of the CDR3 is TGTGCCAGCAGTTCCCACAGACAGGGCCCGGTGAGCTATGGCTACACCTTC. It specifies CASSSHRQGPVSYGYTF.

This clonotype was observed at least ten times. The chain carries TRBV2 and TRBJ1-1; D call uncertain. CDR3 size: 14 residues. V was trimmed by 7 bases and J by 1 base, leaving 13 bases between them. Germline V CDR1 and CDR2: SNHLY, FYNNEI. The CDR3 region has the DNA TGTGCCAGCAACCCTACTCCCGGGAACACTGAAGCTTTCTTT. Protein sequence: CASNPTPGNTEAFF.

This clonotype has a count of ten or more. The chain couples TRBV11-3 to TRBJ2-7, with D uncertain. CDR3 size: 11 residues. The V gene lost 3 bases and the J gene lost 6 bases, with 6 bases spanning the gap. Germline V lookup: CDR1 SGHNT, CDR2 YENEEA. CDR3 in amino acids: CASSFAFEQYF. DNA for the CDR3: TGTGCCAGCAGCTTTGCATTCGAGCAGTACTTC.

V usage is TRBV7-9 and J usage is TRBJ1-6, with unresolved D. In germline, CDR1 is SEHNR, CDR2 FQNEAQ (reference sequence). V was clipped by 6 bases and J by 11 bases, with 14 bases between them. The CDR3 runs 13 residues. CDR3 residues: CASSPQPGAPLHF. The CDR3, as DNA: TGTGCCAGCAGTCCTCAACCTGGGGCACCCCTCCACTTT.

The chain couples TRBV5-4 to TRBJ1-4; tentatively, D is TRBD1 (5 bases). The CDR3 has 16 amino acids. The germline V gene has CDR1 SGHNT and CDR2 YYREEE (reference sequence). Trimming left V 0 bases short and J 3 bases short, with 12 bases between. CDR3 sequence (DNA): TGTGCCAGCAGCTTGGGTCTCGCAGGGTCTAATGAAAAACTGTTTTTT. Translated: CASSLGLAGSNEKLFF.

The CDR3 DNA is TGTGCCAGCTCTCAATTCCCAGCCGCCTACAATGAGCAGTTCTTC. It encodes CASSQFPAAYNEQFF. The rearrangement links TRBV18 to TRBJ2-1; D call uncertain. Germline loops: CDR1 KGHSH, CDR2 LQKENI. V was shortened by 6 bases and J by 2 bases, with 14 bases between the two germline ends. There are 15 residues in the CDR3.

This clonotype has a handful of counts. This chain joins TRBV7-9 and TRBJ1-1; the D is unclear. CDR3 size: 15 residues. In germline, CDR1 is SEHNR, CDR2 FQNEAQ (reference sequence). V dropped 5 bases and J dropped 2 bases, with 15 bases sitting between them. The CDR3: CASSPESRFNTEAFF. In DNA form, the CDR3 reads TGTGCCAGCAGCCCTGAGAGCAGGTTTAACACTGAAGCTTTCTTT. The full variable domain, with the rest looked up from reference TRBV7-9 and TRBJ1-1, is DTGVSQNPRHKITKRGQNVTFRCDPISEHNRLYWYRQTLGQGPEFLTYFQNEAQLEKSRLLSDRFSAERPKGSFSTLEIQRTEQGDSAMYLCASSPESRFNTEAFFGQGTRLTVV.

In its sample, this clonotype was seen a few times. The chain recombines TRBV20-1 with TRBJ2-3; 12 nucleotides agree with TRBD2. Per germline, CDR1 DFQATT and CDR2 SNEGSKA (reference sequence). After removal of 6 bases from V and 1 base from J, the junction contained 5 bases not matched to a gene. This CDR3 has 15 residues. The CDR3 bases are TGCAGTGCCCTCGGACTAGCGGGGCGCACAGATACGCAGTATTTT. Protein: CSALGLAGRTDTQYF.

This clonotype was observed at least ten times. The rearrangement joins TRBV30 to TRBJ1-1, with D uncertain. Trimming took off 4 bases at V and 1 base at J, with 10 bases between the two ends. The CDR3 runs to 13 residues. The germline V gene has CDR1 GTSNPN and CDR2 SVGIG (reference sequence). CDR3 coding DNA: TGTGCCTGGACCCTCACCGAGAACACTGAAGCTTTCTTT. Its protein product is CAWTLTENTEAFF.

The chain links TRBV7-2 to TRBJ1-4, with D possibly TRBD1 on 5 matching bases. This CDR3 contains 11 residues. V lost 4 bases and J lost 8, with 5 bases in between. CDR1 is SGHTA, CDR2 FQGNSA, per germline. For the CDR3, the DNA is TGTGCCAGCAGCTGGGGCGAAAAACTGTTTTTT. Its translation: CASSWGEKLFF. The full variable domain, completed using reference TRBV7-2 and TRBJ1-4, is GAGVSQSPSNKVTEKGKDVELRCDPISGHTALYWYRQSLGQGLEFLIYFQGNSAPDKSGLPSDRFSAERTGGSVSTLTIQRTQQEDSAVYLCASSWGEKLFFGSGTQLSVL.

The chain joins TRBV5-4 to TRBJ1-1, with D perhaps TRBD1 (6 bases). This CDR3 spans 15 amino acids. The V end was cut by 0 bases, the J end by 10 bases, with 19 bases between. CDR1 SGHNT and CDR2 YYREEE come from the germline V gene (reference sequence). CDR3 in DNA: TGTGCCAGCAGCTTGGACCGGGGGGCGAATTCAGTAGCTTTCTTT. Its translation: CASSLDRGANSVAFF.

This clonotype was detected ten times or more. V is TRBV2 and J is TRBJ1-5, with 7 bases fitting TRBD1. The trim removed 7 bases at V and 5 bases at J, leaving 8 bases unmatched. Germline-derived CDR1 and CDR2 are SNHLY and FYNNEI. The CDR3 consists of 14 residues. The CDR3 protein is CASKLTGSHQPQHF. DNA of the CDR3: TGTGCCAGCAAGTTGACAGGGTCGCATCAGCCCCAGCATTTT. Looking up the rest from reference TRBV2 and TRBJ1-5 gives the full variable domain: EPEVTQTPSHQVTQMGQEVILRCVPISNHLYFYWYRQILGQKVEFLVSFYNNEISEKSEIFDDQFSVERPDGSNFTLKIRSTKLEDSAMYFCASKLTGSHQPQHFGDGTRLSIL.

Details on this clonotype: Since a much larger clone is just one base distant, this may be a read error. The chain employs TRBV19 and TRBJ1-1; 7 nucleotides agree with TRBD1. The V gene's germline CDR1 is LNHDA and CDR2 SQIVND (reference sequence). Trimming at V came to 5 bases and at J to 3 bases, leaving 15 bases not matched to a gene. This CDR3 spans 17 amino acids. The CDR3 is CASSHRGTSKGHTEAFF. CDR3 nucleotides: TGTGCCAGTAGTCACAGGGGAACCTCAAAGGGGCACACTGAAGCTTTCTTT. Using reference TRBV19 and TRBJ1-1 for the parts outside the CDR3, the full variable domain is DGGITQSPKYLFRKEGQNVTLSCEQNLNHDAMYWYRQDPGQGLRLIYYSQIVNDFQKGDIAEGYSVSREKKESFPLTVTSAQKNPTAFYLCASSHRGTSKGHTEAFFGQGTRLTVV.

This clonotype was detected many times. The chain links TRBV18 to TRBJ1-2; perhaps TRBD1 as D (5 bases). This CDR3 comprises 16 residues. CDR1 is KGHSH and CDR2 is LQKENI in the germline V gene. The V gene lost 4 bases and the J gene lost 4 bases, with 19 bases spanning the gap. CDR3 in amino acids: CASSLSQGQGAYGYTF. The CDR3 DNA follows: TGTGCCAGCTCACTCTCCCAGGGCCAGGGCGCCTATGGCTACACCTTC.

This clonotype was seen many times. The chain is built from TRBV6-1 and TRBJ1-1; 9 nucleotides agree with TRBD1. Germline CDR1 is MNHNS and CDR2 is SASEGT. After removal of 6 bases from V and 1 base from J, the junction contained 9 bases not matched to a gene. The CDR3 is made up of 16 amino acids. CDR3 region: CASRAGTGRENTEAFF. CDR3 DNA sequence: TGTGCCAGCAGAGCCGGGACAGGGAGGGAGAACACTGAAGCTTTCTTT.

This clonotype was observed many times. The genes are TRBV11-3 and TRBJ2-2; D not certain. The CDR3 runs 11 residues. The V end lost 3 bases, the J end lost 10 bases, and 6 bases lay between the germline ends. CDR1 and CDR2 (germline): SGHNT, YENEEA. The DNA of the CDR3 is TGTGCCAGCAGCTTTACGGAGGAGCTGTTTTTT. Residues: CASSFTEELFF.

Many counts were recorded for this clonotype. The chain carries TRBV30 and TRBJ2-2, with TRBD1 identical over 9 bases. Germline trimming cut 2 bases from V and 5 bases from J; bases unmatched to any gene: 9. CDR3 length: 16 residues. Germline lookup yields CDR1 GTSNPN and CDR2 SVGIG (reference sequence). CDR3 amino acids: CAWSWVPGQGTGELFF. Here the CDR3 DNA reads TGTGCCTGGAGTTGGGTCCCGGGACAGGGAACCGGGGAGCTGTTTTTT. The complete variable domain, with remaining parts taken from reference TRBV30 and TRBJ2-2, reads SQTIHQWPATLVQPVGSPLSLECTVEGTSNPNLYWYRQAAGRGLQLLFYSVGIGQISSEVPQNLSASRPQDRQFILSSKKLLLSDSGFYLCAWSWVPGQGTGELFFGEGSRLTVL.

The sample holds a few counts of this clonotype. The chain couples TRBV2 to TRBJ1-2; D gene unclear. V was trimmed by 2 bases and J by 5 bases, leaving 15 bases between them. There are 15 residues in the CDR3. Germline V gene data show CDR1 as SNHLY and CDR2 as FYNNEI. The CDR3 spells CASSERQFDQYGYTF. The CDR3 DNA is TGTGCCAGCAGTGAAAGGCAGTTCGATCAATATGGCTACACCTTC.

This clonotype was seen more than once but under ten times. The V gene is TRBV18, the J gene TRBJ1-1, with D perhaps matching TRBD1 (6 bases). The CDR3 covers 18 residues. CDR1 is KGHSH and CDR2 is LQKENI in the germline V gene. With 3 bases removed from V and 2 bases from J, the gap between germline ends came to 22 bases. The CDR3 nucleotides are TGTGCCAGCTCACCTCCGGGGGCAGGATGGACGGTAAACACTGAAGCTTTCTTT. Translation gives CASSPPGAGWTVNTEAFF.

Many counts were recorded for this clonotype. The CDR3 nucleotides are TGTGCCAGCAGCTTCGTTACCGGGGCCACCTACGAGCAGTACTTC. Translated, it gives CASSFVTGATYEQYF. This chain uses TRBV11-2 with TRBJ2-7; D may match TRBD1 or TRBD2 (5 bases each). This CDR3 comprises 15 residues. V was cut by 3 bases and J by 2 bases, with 14 bases left in between. The germline V gene has CDR1 SGHAT and CDR2 FQNNGV.

This clonotype was picked up many times. The CDR3 nucleotides are TGTGCCAGCAGCCCCAGGGACAGAAACACTGAAGCTTTCTTT. This translates into CASSPRDRNTEAFF. The chain has TRBV3-1 and TRBJ1-1; TRBD1 matches 7 bases. The CDR3 covers 14 residues. Germline V gene sequence: CDR1 LGHDT, CDR2 YNNKEL (reference sequence). Germline trimming cut 4 bases from V and 2 bases from J; bases unmatched to any gene: 4.

This clonotype was counted many times. The chain links TRBV28 to TRBJ2-1; D is undetermined. Trimming took off 2 bases at V and 5 bases at J, with 7 bases between the two ends. The CDR3 loop spans 13 amino acids. CDR1 is MDHEN and CDR2 is SYDVKM in the germline V gene. The CDR3 loop is CASSLGKDNEQFF. The CDR3 DNA follows: TGTGCCAGCAGTTTAGGCAAGGACAATGAGCAGTTCTTC.

In this sample, this clonotype turned up a few times. The CDR3 DNA reads as TGCGCCAGCAGCCGAGGAAGGGGCGACATAAACTATGGCTACACCTTC. It is translated as CASSRGRGDINYGYTF. This chain links TRBV5-1 with TRBJ1-2, with D perhaps TRBD1 (5 bases). V was pared by 4 bases and J by 2 bases, with 18 bases between. CDR3 length: 16 amino acids. Germline lookup yields CDR1 SGHRS and CDR2 YFSETQ.

This clonotype was seen at least ten times. V gene TRBV18 combines with J gene TRBJ2-7; 7 bases line up with TRBD1. The CDR3 length is 14 residues. Losses at the gene ends were 8 bases for V and 1 base for J; bases not matched to a gene: 8. CDR1 and CDR2 from the germline V gene are KGHSH and LQKENI. The CDR3 coding sequence is TGTGCCAGCAGGACAGGTTCGAAATCCTACGAGCAGTACTTC. The encoded protein is CASRTGSKSYEQYF.

This clonotype has ten or more counts. V usage is TRBV3-1 and J usage is TRBJ1-1; no firm D call. CDR1 LGHDT and CDR2 YNNKEL come from the germline V gene (reference sequence). The CDR3 runs to 12 residues. Trimming cost V 1 base and J 1 base, with 1 base left between them. The chain's CDR3 is CASSQANTEAFF. DNA for the CDR3: TGTGCCAGCAGCCAAGCGAACACTGAAGCTTTCTTT.

This clonotype was counted a few times. This sequence joins TRBV19 and TRBJ1-5; D is unresolved. Looked up from germline, CDR1 is LNHDA and CDR2 is SQIVND (reference sequence). The CDR3 contains 16 residues. V was trimmed by 2 bases and J by 4 bases, leaving 15 bases between them. The chain's CDR3 is CASSILVQPHNQPQHF. The CDR3 nucleotides are TGTGCCAGTAGTATATTGGTCCAGCCTCATAATCAGCCCCAGCATTTT.